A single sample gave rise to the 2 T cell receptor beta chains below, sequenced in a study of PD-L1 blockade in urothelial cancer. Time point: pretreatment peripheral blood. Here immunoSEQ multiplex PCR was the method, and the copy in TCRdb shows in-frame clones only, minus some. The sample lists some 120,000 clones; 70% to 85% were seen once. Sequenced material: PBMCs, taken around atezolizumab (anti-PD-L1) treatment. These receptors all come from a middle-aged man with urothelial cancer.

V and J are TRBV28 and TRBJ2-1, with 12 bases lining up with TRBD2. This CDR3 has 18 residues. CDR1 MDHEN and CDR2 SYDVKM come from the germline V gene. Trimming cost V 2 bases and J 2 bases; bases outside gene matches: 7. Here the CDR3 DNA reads TGTGCCAGCAGTTTAAGGTCTAGCGGGAGGGCCACCTACAATGAGCAGTTCTTC. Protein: CASSLRSSGRATYNEQFF. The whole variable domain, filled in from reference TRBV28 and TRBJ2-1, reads DVKVTQSSRYLVKRTGEKVFLECVQDMDHENMFWYRQDPGLGLRLIYFSYDVKMKEKGDIPEGYSVSREKKERFSLILESASTNQTSMYLCASSLRSSGRATYNEQFFGPGTRLTVL.

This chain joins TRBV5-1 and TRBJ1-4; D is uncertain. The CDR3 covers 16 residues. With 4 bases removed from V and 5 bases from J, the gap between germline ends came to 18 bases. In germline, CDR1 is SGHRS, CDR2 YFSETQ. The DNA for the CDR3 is TGCGCCAGCAGCCCTACCCTCGGGGTTGAGAATGAAAAACTGTTTTTT. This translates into CASSPTLGVENEKLFF.